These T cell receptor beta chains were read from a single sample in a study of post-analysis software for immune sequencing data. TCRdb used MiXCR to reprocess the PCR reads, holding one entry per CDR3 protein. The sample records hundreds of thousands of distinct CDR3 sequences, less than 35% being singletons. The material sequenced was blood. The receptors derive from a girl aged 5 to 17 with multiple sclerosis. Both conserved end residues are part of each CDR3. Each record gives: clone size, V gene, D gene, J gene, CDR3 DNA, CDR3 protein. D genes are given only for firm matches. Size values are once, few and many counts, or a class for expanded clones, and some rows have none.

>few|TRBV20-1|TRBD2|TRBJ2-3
TGCAGTGCTAGAGATTGGGGGGGGTCCACAGATACGCAGTATTTT
CSARDWGGSTDTQYF
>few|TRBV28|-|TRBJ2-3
TGTGCCAGCAGTTTGGGCGGGGCCACAGATACGCAGTATTTT
CASSLGGATDTQYF
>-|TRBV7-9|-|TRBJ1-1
TGTGCCAGCAGCTTAGACGGTGAAGCTTTCTTT
CASSLDGEAFF
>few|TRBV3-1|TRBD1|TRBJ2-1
TGTGCCAGCAGCTTTATTCTGACAGGGGACGGCAATGAGCAGTTCTTC
CASSFILTGDGNEQFF
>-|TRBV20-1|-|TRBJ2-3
TGCAGTGCCGCCCTAACAAGGAGCACAGATACGCAGTATTTT
CSAALTRSTDTQYF
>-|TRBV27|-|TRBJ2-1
TGTGCCAGCAGTTTATTCTCCCTCCGCGGTAACAATGAGCAGTTCTTC
CASSLFSLRGNNEQFF
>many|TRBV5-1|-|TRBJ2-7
TGCGCCAGCAGCGACAGCCCAATCTACGAGCAGTACTTC
CASSDSPIYEQYF
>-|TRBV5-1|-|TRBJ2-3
TGCGCCAGCAGCTTGGGAAGAGGGGGAGATACGCAGTATTTT
CASSLGRGGDTQYF
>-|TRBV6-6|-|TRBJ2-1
TGTGCCAGCAGGACCCAGGGGACGCACCCCCAGTTCTTC
CASRTQGTHPQFF
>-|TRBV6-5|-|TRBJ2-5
TGTGCCAGCAGTCCCCTGAGGATAAAGACCCAGTACTTC
CASSPLRIKTQYF
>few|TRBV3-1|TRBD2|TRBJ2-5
TGTGCCAGCAGCCAAGAACGCTTGGGGCTAGCGGGGGAACAAGAGACCCAGTACTTC
CASSQERLGLAGEQETQYF
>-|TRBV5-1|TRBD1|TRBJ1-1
TGCGCCAGCAGCCAGGGGACAGTTAACACTGAAGCTTTCTTT
CASSQGTVNTEAFF
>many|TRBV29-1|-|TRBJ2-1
TGCAGCGTTCGACTGAACAATGAGCAGTTCTTC
CSVRLNNEQFF
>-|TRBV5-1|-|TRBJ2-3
TGCGCCAGCAGCTTGGGGGGCCGGGCTAGTCGCACAGATACGCAGTATTTT
CASSLGGRASRTDTQYF
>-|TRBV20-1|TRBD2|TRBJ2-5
TGCAGTGCTAGAGAAATCGGACTAGCTGAAGAGACCCAGTACTTC
CSAREIGLAEETQYF
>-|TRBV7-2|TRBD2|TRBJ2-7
TGTGCCAGCAGCTCCAGACTAGCGGCCTCCTACGAGCAGTACTTC
CASSSRLAASYEQYF
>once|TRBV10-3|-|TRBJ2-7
TGTGCCATCAGTGACTCGGGGAGCTCCTACGAGCAGTACTTC
CAISDSGSSYEQYF
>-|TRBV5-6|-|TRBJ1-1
TGTGCCAGCAGCTTGAGACAGGCCGAAGCTTTCTTT
CASSLRQAEAFF
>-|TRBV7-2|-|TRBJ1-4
TGTGCCAGCAGCCTGGGGGGGCAGGGAGGTGAAAAACTGTTTTTT
CASSLGGQGGEKLFF
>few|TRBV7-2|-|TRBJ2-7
TGTGCCAGCAGCTCCCCTACCGCCTACGAGCAGTACTTC
CASSSPTAYEQYF
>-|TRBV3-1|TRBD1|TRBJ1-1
TGTGCCAGCAGCCCGAGGGACAGGGGTTCTGAAGCTTTCTTT
CASSPRDRGSEAFF
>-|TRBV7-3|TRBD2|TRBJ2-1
TGTGCCAGCAGCTCGAGACTAGCGGATTACAATGAGCAGTTCTTC
CASSSRLADYNEQFF